The clone carrying this T cell receptor (beta chain) was counted many times. Its specificity is not known. The sample is drawn from a study of response to subunit inactivated influenza vaccine. Study observations and caveats: After each seasonal influenza vaccination, few new T cells are recruited, the authors suggested.

This CDR3 region has 14 residues. The V end lost 5 bases, the J end lost 0 bases, and 10 bases lay between the germline ends. MiXCR was run by TCRdb on the RT-PCR reads, yielding one entry per CDR3 protein. The sample yields 650,000 to 800,000 distinct CDR3 sequences, 11% to 15% seen once. The chain has TRBV12-3 or TRBV12-4 and TRBJ1-1, with unresolved D. This specimen was PBMCs from blood, taken 14 to 15 days before vaccination. The TCR sequence derives from a middle-aged man who received an inactivated influenza vaccine. The CDR3 nucleotides are TGTGCCAGCAGTGGCAGTCTAATGAACACTGAAGCTTTCTTT. Amino acid sequence: CASSGSLMNTEAFF.